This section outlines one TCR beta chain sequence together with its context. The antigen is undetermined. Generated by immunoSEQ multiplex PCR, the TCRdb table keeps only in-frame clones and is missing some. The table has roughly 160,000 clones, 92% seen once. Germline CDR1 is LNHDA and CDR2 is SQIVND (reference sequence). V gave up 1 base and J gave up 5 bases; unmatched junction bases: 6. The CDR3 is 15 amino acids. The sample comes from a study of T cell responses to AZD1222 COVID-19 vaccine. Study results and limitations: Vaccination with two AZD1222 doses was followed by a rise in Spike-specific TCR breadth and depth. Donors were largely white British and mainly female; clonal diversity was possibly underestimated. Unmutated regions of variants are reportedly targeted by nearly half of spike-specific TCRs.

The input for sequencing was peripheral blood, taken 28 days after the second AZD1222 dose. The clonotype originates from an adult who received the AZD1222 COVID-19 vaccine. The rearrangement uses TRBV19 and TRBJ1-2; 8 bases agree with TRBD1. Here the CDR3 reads CASSIATGVEYGYTF. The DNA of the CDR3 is TGTGCCAGTAGTATAGCGACAGGGGTGGAGTATGGCTACACCTTC.